This TCR beta chain came from a study of blood T cells in healthy people across ages (dated by TCRdb to about 2015). For context, the study as a whole: In model experiments, roughly one uniquely barcoded TCR beta cDNA molecule per two T cells was captured by template switching. Using deep sequencing normalized with unique cDNA molecular identifiers, the study measured how TCR beta repertoire diversity changes with age. Donors were grouped into four age groups: young (average roughly 15 years), middle-aged (around 39), aged (around 62) and long-lived (just over 80). Donors of different ages were randomly distributed across sequencing lanes to avoid experimental bias. The study analyzed two additional independent replicas of 1 million unique cDNA reads from the same blood draw for two donors, one aged 18 to 30 and one aged 80 or older. Broader findings and caveats from the paper: A strong correlation was found between observed TCR beta diversity and the percentage of naive T cells measured by flow cytometry. Total diversity estimates from one million sequenced T cells were considered lower bounds and underestimates. Because donor CMV infection status was unknown, age-related changes in expanded clonotypes were potentially confounded. Observed TCR beta diversity per million T cells fell roughly linearly with age, and a significant reduction was already apparent by age around 40. Compared with the aged group, the long-lived group had more naive CD4+ T cells, fewer expanded clones and increased TCR diversity, a pattern suggesting age selection. Because profiling used bulk unsorted PBMCs, naive and antigen-experienced compartments could not be compared conclusively.

The roughly 39 donors, aged about 6 to 100 years, were systemically healthy Caucasian individuals from Russia. Ten milliliters of peripheral blood were collected from each donor into EDTA-treated Vacutainer tubes. PBMCs were isolated by Ficoll-Paque density-gradient centrifugation, with at least 6.5 million obtained per sample. Trizol reagent was used to extract total RNA from the PBMCs, yielding at least 6 micrograms per sample. Naive CD45RAhigh/CD27high T cell percentages were measured by flow cytometry on a PBMC aliquot from every donor. Libraries were prepared through 5' RACE. A second roughly 6 to 12 cycle PCR used a sample-barcoded 5' primer and a J-beta primer mix. A unique molecular identifier was introduced onto each TCR beta cDNA molecule by a template-switch 5' adaptor carrying 12 random nucleotides. Each sample yielded at least 2.5 million CDR3-containing paired-end reads. The Mint cDNA synthesis kit, primed by a TRBC-specific oligonucleotide, was used to synthesize first-strand cDNA from all RNA. Following uracil-DNA glycosylase treatment, a first 18-cycle PCR with universal primers M1SS and BC2_uni_R was performed on all cDNA. The original pipeline was this. For normalization, 1 million high-quality reads, each with a distinct molecular identifier, were randomly selected from each sample. Reads sharing molecular identifiers were discarded rather than binned into consensus sequences. MiTCR, with a Q25 quality threshold and the strictest error-elimination algorithm, was used for CDR3 identification, clonotype clustering and error correction. A nonparametric unseen species model with Euler transformation was used to estimate lower-bound total TCR beta diversity. Clones were called with MiXCR by TCRdb after fastp trimmed the public reads at Q25, and only in-frame beta chains were retained. Rows are combined by CDR3 protein, so each entry shows the most common genes and DNA. The V and J calls reflect TCRdb's pipeline rather than the authors' work. For this sample there are around 1,800,000 distinct CDR3 sequences; roughly two fifths appear just once. The leading ten clones occupy around 23% of the sample.

For this clonotype: Which antigen it targets is not known. No much larger clone is present one base from it, and per-base qualities are unavailable.

Input material: blood. The source is a human donor in good health.

DNA sequence: TGTGCCAGCAGTGACCCCTCGGCCTACGAGCAGTACTTC. Translated, it gives CASSDPSAYEQYF. Rearrangement joined TRBV25-1 to TRBJ2-7; a confident D gene designation cannot be given. Its CDR3 holds 13 amino acids, cysteine through phenylalanine. Only CDR3 DNA remains: 39 bases, in frame from the first base. CDR1 is given as MGHDK and CDR2 as SYGVNS, both from the germline V gene. Deletion took 3 bases off V and 2 bases off J, with a span of 8 bases between the germline ends.